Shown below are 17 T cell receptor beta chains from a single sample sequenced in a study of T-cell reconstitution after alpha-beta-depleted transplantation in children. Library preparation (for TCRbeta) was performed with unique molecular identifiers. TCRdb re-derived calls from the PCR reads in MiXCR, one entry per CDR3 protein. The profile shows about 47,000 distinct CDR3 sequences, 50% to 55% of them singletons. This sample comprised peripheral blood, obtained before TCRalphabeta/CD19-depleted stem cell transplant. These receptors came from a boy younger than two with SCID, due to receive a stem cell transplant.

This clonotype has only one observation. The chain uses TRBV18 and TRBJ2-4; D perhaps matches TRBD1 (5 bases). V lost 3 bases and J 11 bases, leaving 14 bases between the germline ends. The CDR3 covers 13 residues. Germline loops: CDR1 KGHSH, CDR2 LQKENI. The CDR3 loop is CASSPEHRSFQYF. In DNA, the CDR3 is TGTGCCAGCTCACCGGAACACAGGTCATTTCAGTACTTC.

CDR3: CASSLLAGGFSYNEQFF. For the CDR3, the DNA is TGCGCCAGCAGCCTCCTAGCGGGGGGCTTCTCCTACAATGAGCAGTTCTTC. V gene TRBV4-1 combines with J gene TRBJ2-1, with 11 positions matching TRBD2. Per the germline V gene, CDR1 is MGHRA and CDR2 is YSYEKL. The CDR3 length is 17 residues. After removal of 4 bases from V and 0 bases from J, the junction contained 5 bases not matched to a gene.

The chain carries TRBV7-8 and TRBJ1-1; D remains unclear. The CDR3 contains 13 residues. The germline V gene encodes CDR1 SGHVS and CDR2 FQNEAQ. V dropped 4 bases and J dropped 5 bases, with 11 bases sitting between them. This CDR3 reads CASSSDSGTEAFF. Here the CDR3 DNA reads TGTGCCAGCAGCTCAGACTCCGGGACTGAAGCTTTCTTT.

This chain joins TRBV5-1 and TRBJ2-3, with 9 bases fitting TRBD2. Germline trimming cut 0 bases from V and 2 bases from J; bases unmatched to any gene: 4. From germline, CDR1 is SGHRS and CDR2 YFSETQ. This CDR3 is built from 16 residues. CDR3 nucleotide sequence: TGCGCCAGCAGCTTGGGAAGCGGGGGGTACACAGATACGCAGTATTTT. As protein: CASSLGSGGYTDTQYF.

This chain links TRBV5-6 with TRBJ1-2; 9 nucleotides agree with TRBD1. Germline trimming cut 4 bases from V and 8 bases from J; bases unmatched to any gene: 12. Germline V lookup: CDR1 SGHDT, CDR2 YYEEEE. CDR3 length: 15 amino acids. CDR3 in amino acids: CASSEDRGRPDGYTF. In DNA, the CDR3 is TGTGCCAGCAGCGAGGACAGGGGAAGGCCTGACGGCTACACCTTC.

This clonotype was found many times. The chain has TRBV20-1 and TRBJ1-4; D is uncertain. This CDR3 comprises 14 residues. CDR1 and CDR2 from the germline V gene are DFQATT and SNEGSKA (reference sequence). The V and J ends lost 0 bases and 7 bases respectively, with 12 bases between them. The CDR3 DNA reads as TGCAGTGCTAGAGATAACCTGGTGGGTGAAAAACTGTTTTTT. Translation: CSARDNLVGEKLFF.

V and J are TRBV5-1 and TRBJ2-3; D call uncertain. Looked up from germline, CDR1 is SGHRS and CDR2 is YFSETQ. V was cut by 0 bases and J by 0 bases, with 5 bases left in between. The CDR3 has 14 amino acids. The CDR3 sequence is CASSLAHSTDTQYF. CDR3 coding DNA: TGCGCCAGCAGCTTGGCGCATAGCACAGATACGCAGTATTTT.

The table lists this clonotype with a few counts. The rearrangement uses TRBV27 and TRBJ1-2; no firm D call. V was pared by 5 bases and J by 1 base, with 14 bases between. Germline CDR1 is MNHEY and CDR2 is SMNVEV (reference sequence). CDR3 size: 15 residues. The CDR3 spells CASSPIDMSNYGYTF. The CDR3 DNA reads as TGTGCCAGCAGTCCGATCGACATGAGTAACTATGGCTACACCTTC.

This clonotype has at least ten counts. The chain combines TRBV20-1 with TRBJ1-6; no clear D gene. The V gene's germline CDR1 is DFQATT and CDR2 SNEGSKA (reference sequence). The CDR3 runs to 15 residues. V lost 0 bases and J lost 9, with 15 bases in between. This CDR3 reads CSARDRRAMGSPLHF. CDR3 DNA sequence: TGCAGTGCTAGAGATCGGCGGGCGATGGGTTCACCCCTCCACTTT.

For the CDR3, the DNA is TGCGCCAGCAGTGAGTCGCGGGGGGCAATAGATACGCAGTATTTT. Translating gives CASSESRGAIDTQYF. The chain couples TRBV10-1 to TRBJ2-3; 8 positions match TRBD2. CDR3 length equals 15 residues. Trimming took 0 bases from V and 5 from J; bases not matched to a gene: 4. Germline V CDR1 and CDR2: WNHNN, SYGVQD (reference sequence).

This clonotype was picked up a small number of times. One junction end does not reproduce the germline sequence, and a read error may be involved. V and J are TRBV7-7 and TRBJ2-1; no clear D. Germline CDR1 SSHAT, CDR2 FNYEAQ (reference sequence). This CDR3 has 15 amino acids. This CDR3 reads CASSLSQSSYNEQFF. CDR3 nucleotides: TGTGCTAGCAGCTTAAGCCAGAGCTCCTACAATGAGCAGTTCTTC. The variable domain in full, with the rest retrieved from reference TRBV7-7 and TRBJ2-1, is GAGVSQSPRYKVTKRGQDVTLRCDPISSHATLYWYQQALGQGPEFLTYFNYEAQPDKSGLPSDRFSAERPEGSISTLTIQRTEQRDSAMYRCASSLSQSSYNEQFFGPGTRLTVL.

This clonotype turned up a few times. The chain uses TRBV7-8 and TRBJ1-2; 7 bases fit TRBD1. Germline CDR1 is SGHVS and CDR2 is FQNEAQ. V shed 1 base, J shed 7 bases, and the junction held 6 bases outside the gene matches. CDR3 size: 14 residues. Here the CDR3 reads CASSLGGGAFGYTF. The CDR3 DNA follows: TGTGCCAGCAGCTTAGGAGGGGGCGCGTTTGGCTACACCTTC. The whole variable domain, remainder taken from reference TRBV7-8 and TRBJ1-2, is GAGVSQSPRYKVAKRGQDVALRCDPISGHVSLFWYQQALGQGPEFLTYFQNEAQLDKSGLPSDRFFAERPEGSVSTLKIQRTQQEDSAVYLCASSLGGGAFGYTFGSGTRLTVV.

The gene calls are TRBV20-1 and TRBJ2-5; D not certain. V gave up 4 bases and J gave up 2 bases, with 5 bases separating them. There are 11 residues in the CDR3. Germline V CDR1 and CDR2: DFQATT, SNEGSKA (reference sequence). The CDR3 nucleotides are TGCAGTGCTACTAGGCAAGAGACCCAGTACTTC. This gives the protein CSATRQETQYF.

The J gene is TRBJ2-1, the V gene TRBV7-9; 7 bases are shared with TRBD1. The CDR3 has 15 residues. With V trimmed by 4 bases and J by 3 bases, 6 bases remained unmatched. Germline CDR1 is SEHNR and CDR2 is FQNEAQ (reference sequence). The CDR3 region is CASSSRQGSYNEQFF. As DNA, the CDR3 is TGTGCCAGCAGCTCACGACAGGGTAGCTACAATGAGCAGTTCTTC. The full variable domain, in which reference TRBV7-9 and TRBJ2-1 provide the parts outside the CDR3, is DTGVSQNPRHKITKRGQNVTFRCDPISEHNRLYWYRQTLGQGPEFLTYFQNEAQLEKSRLLSDRFSAERPKGSFSTLEIQRTEQGDSAMYLCASSSRQGSYNEQFFGPGTRLTVL.

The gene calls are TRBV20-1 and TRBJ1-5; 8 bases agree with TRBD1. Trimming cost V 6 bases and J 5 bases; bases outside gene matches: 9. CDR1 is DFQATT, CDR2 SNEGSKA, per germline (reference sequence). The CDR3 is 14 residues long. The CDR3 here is CSAGFQGAYQPQHF. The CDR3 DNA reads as TGCAGTGCCGGGTTTCAGGGGGCTTATCAGCCCCAGCATTTT.

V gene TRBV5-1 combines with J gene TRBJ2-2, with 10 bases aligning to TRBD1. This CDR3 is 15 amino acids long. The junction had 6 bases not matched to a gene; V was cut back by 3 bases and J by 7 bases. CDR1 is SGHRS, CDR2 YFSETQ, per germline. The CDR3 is CASSSLDRGLGELFF. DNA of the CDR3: TGCGCCAGCAGCTCCCTAGACAGGGGGCTCGGGGAGCTGTTTTTT. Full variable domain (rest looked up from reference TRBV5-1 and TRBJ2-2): KAGVTQTPRYLIKTRGQQVTLSCSPISGHRSVSWYQQTPGQGLQFLFEYFSETQRNKGNFPGRFSGRQFSNSRSEMNVSTLELGDSALYLCASSSLDRGLGELFFGEGSRLTVL.

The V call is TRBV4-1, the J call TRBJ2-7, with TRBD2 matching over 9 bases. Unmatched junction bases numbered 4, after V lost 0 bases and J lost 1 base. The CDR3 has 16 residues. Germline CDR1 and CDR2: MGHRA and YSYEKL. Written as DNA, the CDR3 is TGCGCCAGCAGCCAAGAGCAGACTAGCGGTTCCTACGAGCAGTACTTC. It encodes CASSQEQTSGSYEQYF.